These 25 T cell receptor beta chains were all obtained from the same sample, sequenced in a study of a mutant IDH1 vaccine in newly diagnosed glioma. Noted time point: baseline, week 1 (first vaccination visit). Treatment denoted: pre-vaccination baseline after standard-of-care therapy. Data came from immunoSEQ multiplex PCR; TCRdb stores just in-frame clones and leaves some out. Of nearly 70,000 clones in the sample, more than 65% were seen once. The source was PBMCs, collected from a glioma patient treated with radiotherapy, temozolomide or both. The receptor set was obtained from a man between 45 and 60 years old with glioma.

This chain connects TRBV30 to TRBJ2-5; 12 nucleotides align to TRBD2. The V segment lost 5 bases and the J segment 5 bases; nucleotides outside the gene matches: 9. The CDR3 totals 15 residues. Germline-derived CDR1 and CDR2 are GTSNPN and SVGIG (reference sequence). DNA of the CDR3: TGTGCCTGGGGGATTGGTACTAGCGGGGGGGAGACCCAGTACTTC. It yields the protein CAWGIGTSGGETQYF.

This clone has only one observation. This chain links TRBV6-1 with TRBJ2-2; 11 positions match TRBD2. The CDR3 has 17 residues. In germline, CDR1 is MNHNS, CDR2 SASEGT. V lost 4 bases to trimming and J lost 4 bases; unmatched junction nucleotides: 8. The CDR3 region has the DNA TGTGCCAGCAGTGCCTTAGCGGGGGGGCCGACCACCGGGGAGCTGTTTTTT. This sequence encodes CASSALAGGPTTGELFF.

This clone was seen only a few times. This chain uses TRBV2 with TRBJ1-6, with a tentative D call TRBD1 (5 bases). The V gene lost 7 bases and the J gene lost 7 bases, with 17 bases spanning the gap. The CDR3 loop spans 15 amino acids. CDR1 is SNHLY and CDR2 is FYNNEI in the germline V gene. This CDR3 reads CASTGAGNRNSPLHF. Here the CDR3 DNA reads TGTGCCAGCACCGGGGCGGGAAATCGAAATTCACCCCTCCACTTT.

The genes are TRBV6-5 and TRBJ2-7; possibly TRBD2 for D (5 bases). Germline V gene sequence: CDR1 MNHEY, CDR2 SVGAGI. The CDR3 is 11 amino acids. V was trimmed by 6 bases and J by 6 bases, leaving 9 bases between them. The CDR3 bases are TGTGCCAGCAGCAGCGGACGCGAGCAGTACTTC. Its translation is CASSSGREQYF.

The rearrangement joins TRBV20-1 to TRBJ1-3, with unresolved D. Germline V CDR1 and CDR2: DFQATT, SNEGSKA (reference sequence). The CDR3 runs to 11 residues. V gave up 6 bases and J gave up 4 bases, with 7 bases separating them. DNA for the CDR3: TGCAGTGCCCCGGCCGGAAACACCATATATTTT. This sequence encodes CSAPAGNTIYF.

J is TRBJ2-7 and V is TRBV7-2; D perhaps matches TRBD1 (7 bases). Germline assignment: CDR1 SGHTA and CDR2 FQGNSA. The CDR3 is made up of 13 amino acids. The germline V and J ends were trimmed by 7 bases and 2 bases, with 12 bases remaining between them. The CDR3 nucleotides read TGTGCCAGCACCCAGGGGGGTACCTACGAGCAGTACTTC. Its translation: CASTQGGTYEQYF.

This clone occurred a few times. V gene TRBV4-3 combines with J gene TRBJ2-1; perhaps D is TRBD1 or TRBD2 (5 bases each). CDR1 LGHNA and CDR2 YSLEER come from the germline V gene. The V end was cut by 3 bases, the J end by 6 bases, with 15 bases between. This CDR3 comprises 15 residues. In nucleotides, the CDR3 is TGCGCCAGCAGCCAGGGGACCCTTGGGATCAATGAGCAGTTCTTC. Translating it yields CASSQGTLGINEQFF.

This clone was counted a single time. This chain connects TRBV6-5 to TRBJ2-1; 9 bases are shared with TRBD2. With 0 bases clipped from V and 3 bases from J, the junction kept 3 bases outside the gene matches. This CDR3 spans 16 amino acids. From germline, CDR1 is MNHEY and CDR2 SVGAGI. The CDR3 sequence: CASSYSGGGGYNEQFF. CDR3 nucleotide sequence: TGTGCCAGCAGTTACTCAGGCGGGGGGGGCTACAATGAGCAGTTCTTC.

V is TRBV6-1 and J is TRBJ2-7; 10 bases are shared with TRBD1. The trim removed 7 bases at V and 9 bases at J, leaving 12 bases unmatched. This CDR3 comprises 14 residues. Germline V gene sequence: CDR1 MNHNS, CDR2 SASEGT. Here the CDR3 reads CASTPTGTGDWQYF. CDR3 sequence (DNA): TGTGCCAGCACCCCGACCGGGACAGGGGATTGGCAGTACTTC.

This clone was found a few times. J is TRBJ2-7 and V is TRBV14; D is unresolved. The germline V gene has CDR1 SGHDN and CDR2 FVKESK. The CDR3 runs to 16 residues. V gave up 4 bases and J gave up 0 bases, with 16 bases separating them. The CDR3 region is CASSRFGFHSSYEQYF. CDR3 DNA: TGTGCCAGCAGCCGGTTTGGATTTCATAGCTCCTACGAGCAGTACTTC.

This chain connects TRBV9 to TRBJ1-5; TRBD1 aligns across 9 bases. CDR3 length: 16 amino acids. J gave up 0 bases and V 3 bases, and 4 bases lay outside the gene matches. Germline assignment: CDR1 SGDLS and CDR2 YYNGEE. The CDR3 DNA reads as TGTGCCAGCAGCGGGGGGACAGGGAGTAGCAATCAGCCCCAGCATTTT. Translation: CASSGGTGSSNQPQHF.

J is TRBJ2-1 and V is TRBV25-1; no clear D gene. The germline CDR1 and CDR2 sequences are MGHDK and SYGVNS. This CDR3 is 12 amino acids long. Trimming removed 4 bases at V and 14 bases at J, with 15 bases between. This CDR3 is CASSVEGLKKFF. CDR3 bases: TGTGCCAGCAGTGTTGAAGGGTTGAAGAAGTTCTTC. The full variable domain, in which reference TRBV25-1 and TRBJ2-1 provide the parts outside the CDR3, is EADIYQTPRYLVIGTGKKITLECSQTMGHDKMYWYQQDPGMELHLIHYSYGVNSTEKGDLSSESTVSRIRTEHFPLTLESARPSHTSQYLCASSVEGLKKFFGPGTRLTVL.

CDR3 DNA sequence: TGTGCCTGGAGTCCCGGGACTGGAAACACCATATATTTT. It codes for CAWSPGTGNTIYF. This chain joins TRBV30 and TRBJ1-3, with unresolved D. The CDR3 totals 13 residues. V was pared by 2 bases and J by 2 bases, with 7 bases between. CDR1 GTSNPN and CDR2 SVGIG come from the germline V gene (reference sequence).

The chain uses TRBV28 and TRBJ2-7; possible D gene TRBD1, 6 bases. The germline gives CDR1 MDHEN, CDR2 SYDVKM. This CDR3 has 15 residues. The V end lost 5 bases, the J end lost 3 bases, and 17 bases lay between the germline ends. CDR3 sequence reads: CASSPLRQASYEQYF. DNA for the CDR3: TGTGCCAGCAGTCCCTTACGACAGGCTAGCTACGAGCAGTACTTC. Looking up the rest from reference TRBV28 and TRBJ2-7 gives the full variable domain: DVKVTQSSRYLVKRTGEKVFLECVQDMDHENMFWYRQDPGLGLRLIYFSYDVKMKEKGDIPEGYSVSREKKERFSLILESASTNQTSMYLCASSPLRQASYEQYFGPGTRLTVT.

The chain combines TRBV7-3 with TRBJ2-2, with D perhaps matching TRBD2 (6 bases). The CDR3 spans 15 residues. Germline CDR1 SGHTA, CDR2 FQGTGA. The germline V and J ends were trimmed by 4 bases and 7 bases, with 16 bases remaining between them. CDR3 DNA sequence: TGTGCCAGCAGCTATTCCGGGACTCCTGGCGGGGAGCTGTTTTTT. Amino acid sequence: CASSYSGTPGGELFF.

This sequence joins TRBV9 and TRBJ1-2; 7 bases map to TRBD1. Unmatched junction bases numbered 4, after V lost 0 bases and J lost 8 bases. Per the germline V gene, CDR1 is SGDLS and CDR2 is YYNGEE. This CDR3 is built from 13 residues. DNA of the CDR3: TGTGCCAGCAGCGTAGAGGGGGCGGTGGGCTACACCTTC. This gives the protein CASSVEGAVGYTF.

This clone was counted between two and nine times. This CDR3 reads CSASGSGNTIYF. The CDR3 coding sequence is TGCAGCGCTTCAGGGTCGGGAAACACCATATATTTT. This chain uses TRBV29-1 with TRBJ1-3, with a possible D match to TRBD1 (5 bases). Trimming shortened V by 7 bases and J by 4 bases, and 11 bases separated the two germline ends. Germline V gene lookup returns CDR1 SQVTM and CDR2 ANQGSEA. This CDR3 comprises 12 residues.

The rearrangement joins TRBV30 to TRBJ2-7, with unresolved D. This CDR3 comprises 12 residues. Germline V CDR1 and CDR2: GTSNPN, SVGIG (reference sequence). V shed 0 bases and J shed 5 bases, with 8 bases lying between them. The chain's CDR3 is CAWSVSGNEQYF. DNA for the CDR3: TGTGCCTGGAGTGTATCTGGGAACGAGCAGTACTTC.

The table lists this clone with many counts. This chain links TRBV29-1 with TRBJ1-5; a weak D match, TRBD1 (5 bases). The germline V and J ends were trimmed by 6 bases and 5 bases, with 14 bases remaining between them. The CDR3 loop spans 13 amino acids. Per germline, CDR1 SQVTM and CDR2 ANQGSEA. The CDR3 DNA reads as TGCAGCGTGGCCTGGGGCCTGGATCAGCCCCAGCATTTT. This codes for CSVAWGLDQPQHF.

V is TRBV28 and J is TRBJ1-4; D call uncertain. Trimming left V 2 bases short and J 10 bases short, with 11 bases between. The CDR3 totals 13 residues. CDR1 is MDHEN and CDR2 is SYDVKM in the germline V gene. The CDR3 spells CASSLSATLKLFF. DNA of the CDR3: TGTGCCAGCAGTTTAAGTGCGACCCTAAAACTGTTTTTT.

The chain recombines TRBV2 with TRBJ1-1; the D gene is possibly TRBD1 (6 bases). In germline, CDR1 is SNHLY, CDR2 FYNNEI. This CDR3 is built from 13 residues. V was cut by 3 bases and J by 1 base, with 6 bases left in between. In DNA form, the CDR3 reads TGTGCCAGCAGTGAGGGGGCGAACACTGAAGCTTTCTTT. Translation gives CASSEGANTEAFF.

The CDR3 DNA sequence: TGTGCCAGCAGCGTACAAATAGCGGGGGGGGCGGAGACCCAGTACTTC. This sequence encodes CASSVQIAGGAETQYF. The rearrangement uses TRBV13 and TRBJ2-5, with 11 bases aligning to TRBD2. The CDR3 is 16 amino acids. From germline, CDR1 is PRHDT and CDR2 FYEKMQ (reference sequence). Trimming at V came to 5 bases and at J to 5 bases, leaving 10 bases not matched to a gene.

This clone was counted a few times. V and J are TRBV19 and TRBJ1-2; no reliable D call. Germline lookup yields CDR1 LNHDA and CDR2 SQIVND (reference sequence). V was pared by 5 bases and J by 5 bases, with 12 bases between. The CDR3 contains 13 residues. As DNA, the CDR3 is TGTGCCAGTAGTGCCCGGGGAGGATATGGCTACACCTTC. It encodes CASSARGGYGYTF.

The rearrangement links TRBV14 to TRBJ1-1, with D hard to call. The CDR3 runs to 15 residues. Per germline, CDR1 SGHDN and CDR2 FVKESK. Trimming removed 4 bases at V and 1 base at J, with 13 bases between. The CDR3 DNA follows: TGTGCCAGCAGCCGGCTCGGGCCATGGAACACTGAAGCTTTCTTT. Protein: CASSRLGPWNTEAFF.

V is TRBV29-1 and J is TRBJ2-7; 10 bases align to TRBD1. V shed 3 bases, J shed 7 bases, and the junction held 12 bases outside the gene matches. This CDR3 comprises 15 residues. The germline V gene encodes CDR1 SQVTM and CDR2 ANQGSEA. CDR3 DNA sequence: TGCAGCGTTGATGAATCGGGACAGGGGCTAAAAGAGCAGTACTTC. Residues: CSVDESGQGLKEQYF.